These 4 T cell receptor beta chains came from one sample sequenced in a study of metastatic and nonmetastatic thyroid tumors. No patient had received any treatment before thyroid surgery. TCRdb reprocessed the PCR reads using MiXCR. The sample lists 20,000 to 25,000 clones; more than 10% were seen once. Sequenced material: blood. Source of these receptors: a male donor with papillary thyroid cancer or a benign thyroid nodule (not recorded which). Some clones in this sample may be carry-over from other donors' samples.

This clone was seen repeatedly, ten times or more. The CDR3 DNA reads as TGTGCCAGCGGGTCCGTGGACAGGGGTACTGAAGCTTTCTTT. Its translation: CASGSVDRGTEAFF. This chain joins TRBV28 and TRBJ1-1; 9 bases line up with TRBD1. With 8 bases clipped from V and 5 bases from J, the junction kept 9 bases outside the gene matches. CDR3 size: 14 residues. The V gene's germline CDR1 is MDHEN and CDR2 SYDVKM.

This clone was detected many times. J is TRBJ2-5 and V is TRBV20-1, with D possibly being TRBD1 or TRBD2 (5 bases each). CDR1 and CDR2 from the germline V gene are DFQATT and SNEGSKA (reference sequence). Trimming pared 3 bases from V and 2 bases from J, leaving 16 bases between. The CDR3 is 15 residues long. CDR3 DNA sequence: TGCAGTGCTAGCCTGGGGTGGGACCTTCAAGAGACCCAGTACTTC. Residues: CSASLGWDLQETQYF.

This clone was counted a few times. A much larger clone is a single base away; this may be a read error. The chain is built from TRBV6-1 and TRBJ2-4; tentative D call: TRBD1 (6 bases). CDR1 MNHNS and CDR2 SASEGT come from the germline V gene. This CDR3 region has 15 residues. CDR3 region: CASSLSRTARNIQYF. DNA of the CDR3: TGTGCCAGCAGTCTGTCGAGGACAGCCAGAAACATTCAGTACTTC.

This clone was picked up many times. The rearrangement joins TRBV5-1 to TRBJ1-4, with 10 bases that match TRBD1. V shed 3 bases and J 6 bases; nucleotides not matched to a gene: 2. Germline values: CDR1 SGHRS, CDR2 YFSETQ. There are 14 residues in the CDR3. The CDR3 DNA is TGCGCCAGCAGCTCGGGACAGGGGCATGAAAAACTGTTTTTT. Its translation: CASSSGQGHEKLFF. Supplemented by reference TRBV5-1 and TRBJ1-4, the full variable domain reads KAGVTQTPRYLIKTRGQQVTLSCSPISGHRSVSWYQQTPGQGLQFLFEYFSETQRNKGNFPGRFSGRQFSNSRSEMNVSTLELGDSALYLCASSSGQGHEKLFFGSGTQLSVL.